This T cell receptor (beta chain) derives from a study of Ad26.COV2.S vaccination and SARS-CoV-2 variants. This CDR3 spans 14 amino acids. After removal of 5 bases from V and 4 bases from J, the junction contained 3 bases not matched to a gene. Germline V lookup: CDR1 SGHTA, CDR2 FQGTGA. Noted treatment: about 20 received Ad26.COV2.S at low or high dose, single or two shots; about 5 received placebo; per-sample allocation not given. Sampling was performed 63 days after the first vaccine or placebo injection. The sample came from a Boston adult aged 18-55 years. What was given as vaccine was an Ad26 vector encoding Wuhan-strain SARS-CoV-2 spike. General observations from the study: It was reported that spike-specific CD8+ and CD4+ T cell responses were substantially broad after vaccination. TCR breadth and depth analyses may have underestimated total T cell responses.

Sequenced by immunoSEQ multiplex PCR; TCRdb stores in-frame clones only, minus some. Of roughly 300,000 clones in the sample, about nine tenths were seen once. In regard to this clone: Its specificity is unknown.

Sequences were derived from peripheral blood, sampled in a trial of Ad26.COV2.S vaccine versus placebo. This chain connects TRBV7-3 to TRBJ2-7, with 12 bases lining up with TRBD2. This sequence was found in a person between 18 and 59 years old who received the Ad26.COV2.S COVID-19 vaccine or a placebo. The CDR3 loop is CASSPGTSGYEQYF. CDR3 DNA sequence: TGTGCCAGCAGCCCGGGGACTAGCGGGTACGAGCAGTACTTC.